This is a list of T cell receptor beta chains from one sample in a study of cytomegalovirus exposure and HLA in healthy donors. TCRdb keeps only in-frame clones here, not all; method: immunoSEQ multiplex PCR. The table records 200,000 to 250,000 clones, about 89% of them present only once. Specimen: PBMCs. Receptor source: a woman aged 18-30 years in good health and CMV-seronegative. The CDR3 runs from the conserved cysteine through the conserved F or W. D genes are given only for firm matches. A row's size may be missing; if present it is once, few, many or a size class.

j_call v_call d_call clone_size cdr3_nt cdr3_aa
TRBJ2-3 TRBV29-1 - once TGCAGCGTTGTAGCCTTCTCTAGCACAGATACGCAGTATTTT CSVVAFSSTDTQYF
TRBJ2-1 TRBV2 TRBD2 - TGTGCCAGCACCCCAGGGCTAGCGGGGGGGGGCTCCTACAATGAGCAGTTCTTC CASTPGLAGGGSYNEQFF
TRBJ1-3 TRBV5-5 TRBD1 - TGTGCCAGCAGCTCAGGGACACAGGGGATCTCTGGAAACACCATATATTTT CASSSGTQGISGNTIYF
TRBJ2-3 TRBV7-9 TRBD1 - TGTGCCAGCAGCTCCCCTAGGGGACAGGGCTTCACAGATACGCAGTATTTT CASSSPRGQGFTDTQYF
TRBJ2-4 TRBV2 TRBD1 - TGTGCCAGCAGTGAAGAAAGGGGGCACAAAAACATTCAGTACTTC CASSEERGHKNIQYF
TRBJ2-5 TRBV4-1 TRBD1 - TGCGCCAGCAGCCTTCGGTTCAACAGGGGGCAAATGAATAAAGAGACCCAGTACTTC CASSLRFNRGQMNKETQYF
TRBJ2-7 TRBV7-2 TRBD1 - TGTGCCAGCAGCTACGACAGGGTGAGGGGCTCCGAGCAGTACTTC CASSYDRVRGSEQYF
TRBJ2-7 TRBV5-1 TRBD2 - TGCGCCAGCAGCACCTTAGCGGGGGGCACCTACGAGCAGTACTTC CASSTLAGGTYEQYF
TRBJ2-7 TRBV4-2 TRBD2 - TGTGCCAGCAGCCAAGATCTAGCGGGAGACGAGCAGTACTTC CASSQDLAGDEQYF
TRBJ2-1 TRBV4-3 TRBD2 - TGCGCCAGCAGCCAAGATGGGACTAGCGTTTACAATGAGCAGTTCTTC CASSQDGTSVYNEQFF
TRBJ2-1 TRBV2 TRBD1 - TGTGCCAGCAGTGCTACAGGGGGCTGGGGCAATGAGCAGTTCTTC CASSATGGWGNEQFF
TRBJ2-1 TRBV4-1 - - TGCGCCAGCAGCCAACCTAGAGGGCAGGCCTACAATGAGCAGTTCTTC CASSQPRGQAYNEQFF
TRBJ2-5 TRBV5-1 TRBD2 - TGCGCCAGCAGCTTGGTGGGGACTAGCTCGGAGACCCAGTACTTC CASSLVGTSSETQYF
TRBJ2-7 TRBV7-8 TRBD1 - TGTGCCAGCAGCAACCCGGGACAGGGAGACTACGAGCAGTACTTC CASSNPGQGDYEQYF
TRBJ1-2 TRBV7-3 TRBD1 - TGTGCCAGCAGCCCCCGGACAGGGAACTATGGCTACACCTTC CASSPRTGNYGYTF
TRBJ2-7 TRBV6-1 TRBD1 - TGTGCCAGCAGTGAAGTTAGAGGACCGGGACAGACCTACGAGCAGTACTTC CASSEVRGPGQTYEQYF
TRBJ1-4 TRBV15 - - TGTGCCACCAGCGCTGGGGAGGGAAAACTGTTTTTT CATSAGEGKLFF
TRBJ1-3 TRBV6-1 - - TGTGCCAGCAGTCGCGGTACCTACTCTGGAAACACCATATATTTT CASSRGTYSGNTIYF
TRBJ2-3 TRBV5-1 - - TGCGCCAGCAGCTTGGCAGCCCGGCCGGGGGATACGCAGTATTTT CASSLAARPGDTQYF
TRBJ1-2 TRBV19 - - TGTGCCAGTAGTCCCTGGGAGGGCGTCGGCTACACCTTC CASSPWEGVGYTF
TRBJ1-3 TRBV9 TRBD1 - TGTGCCAGCAGCGTAGGTAAGGGACAGGGTAGAAACACCATATATTTT CASSVGKGQGRNTIYF
TRBJ1-3 TRBV5-6 - - TGTGCCAGCAGCTTGGATCCCAGAGGGTCTGGAAACACCATATATTTT CASSLDPRGSGNTIYF
TRBJ2-7 TRBV4-3 - - TGCGCCAGCAGCCAAGCTGTGGAAGCAGGTTGGGAGCAGTACTTC CASSQAVEAGWEQYF
TRBJ1-2 TRBV6-1 - - TGTGCCAGCAGTGAAAATCTTAAGGGTCAAGTCAGGGGAGCTGTTGGCTACACCTTC CASSENLKGQVRGAVGYTF
TRBJ2-5 TRBV5-5 - - TGTGCCAGCAGCGCGGGGACCAACCAAGAGACCCAGTACTTC CASSAGTNQETQYF